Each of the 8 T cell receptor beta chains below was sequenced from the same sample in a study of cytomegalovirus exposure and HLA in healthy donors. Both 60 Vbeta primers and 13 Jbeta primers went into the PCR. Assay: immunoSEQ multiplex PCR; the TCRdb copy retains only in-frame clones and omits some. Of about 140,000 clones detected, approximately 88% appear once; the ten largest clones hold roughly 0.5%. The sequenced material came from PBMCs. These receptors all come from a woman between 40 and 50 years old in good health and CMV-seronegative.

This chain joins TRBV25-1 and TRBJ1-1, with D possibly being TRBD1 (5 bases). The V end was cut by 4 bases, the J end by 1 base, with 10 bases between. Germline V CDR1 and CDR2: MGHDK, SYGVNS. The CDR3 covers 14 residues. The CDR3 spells CASSGRGGNTEAFF. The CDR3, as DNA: TGTGCCAGCAGTGGTCGGGGGGGGAACACTGAAGCTTTCTTT.

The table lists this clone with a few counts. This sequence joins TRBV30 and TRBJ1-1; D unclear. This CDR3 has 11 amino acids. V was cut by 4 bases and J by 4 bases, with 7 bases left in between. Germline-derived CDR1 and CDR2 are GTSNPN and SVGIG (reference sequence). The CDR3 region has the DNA TGTGCCTGGAAGAGGGCCACTGAAGCTTTCTTT. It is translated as CAWKRATEAFF. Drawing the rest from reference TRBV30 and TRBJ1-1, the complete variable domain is SQTIHQWPATLVQPVGSPLSLECTVEGTSNPNLYWYRQAAGRGLQLLFYSVGIGQISSEVPQNLSASRPQDRQFILSSKKLLLSDSGFYLCAWKRATEAFFGQGTRLTVV.

CDR3 nucleotide sequence: TGTGCCAGCAGCTTAAACGGGTTTCAGCCCCAGCATTTT. This encodes CASSLNGFQPQHF. The chain employs TRBV7-2 and TRBJ1-5; D unclear. Trimming removed 2 bases from V and 6 bases from J, with 8 bases in between. From germline, CDR1 is SGHTA and CDR2 FQGNSA. This CDR3 has 13 amino acids.

The CDR3 bases are TGTGCCAGCAGTTATGGAAACCTAGGAGCGGCCGGCTACACCTTC. Amino acid sequence: CASSYGNLGAAGYTF. The chain employs TRBV6-5 and TRBJ1-2, with D unclear. This CDR3 comprises 15 residues. Germline V gene data show CDR1 as MNHEY and CDR2 as SVGAGI. V lost 3 bases and J lost 8, with 19 bases in between.

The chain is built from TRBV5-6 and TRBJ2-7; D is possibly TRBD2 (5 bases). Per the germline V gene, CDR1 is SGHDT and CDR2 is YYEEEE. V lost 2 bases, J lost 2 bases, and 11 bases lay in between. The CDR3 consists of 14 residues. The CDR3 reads CASSLRDQPYEQYF. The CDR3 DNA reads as TGTGCCAGCAGCTTACGGGATCAGCCCTACGAGCAGTACTTC.

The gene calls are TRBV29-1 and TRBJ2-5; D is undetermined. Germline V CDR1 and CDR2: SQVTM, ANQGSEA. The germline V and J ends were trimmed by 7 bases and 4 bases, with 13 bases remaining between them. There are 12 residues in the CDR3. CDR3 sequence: CSGALFVETQYF. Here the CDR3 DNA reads TGCAGCGGGGCTCTATTTGTAGAGACCCAGTACTTC.

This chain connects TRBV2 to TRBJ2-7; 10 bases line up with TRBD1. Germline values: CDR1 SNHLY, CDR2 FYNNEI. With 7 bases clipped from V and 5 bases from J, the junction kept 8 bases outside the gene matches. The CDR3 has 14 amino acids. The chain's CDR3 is CASNRQGAGDEQYF. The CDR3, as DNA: TGTGCCAGCAACAGACAGGGGGCTGGTGACGAGCAGTACTTC. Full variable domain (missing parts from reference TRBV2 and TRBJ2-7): EPEVTQTPSHQVTQMGQEVILRCVPISNHLYFYWYRQILGQKVEFLVSFYNNEISEKSEIFDDQFSVERPDGSNFTLKIRSTKLEDSAMYFCASNRQGAGDEQYFGPGTRLTVT.

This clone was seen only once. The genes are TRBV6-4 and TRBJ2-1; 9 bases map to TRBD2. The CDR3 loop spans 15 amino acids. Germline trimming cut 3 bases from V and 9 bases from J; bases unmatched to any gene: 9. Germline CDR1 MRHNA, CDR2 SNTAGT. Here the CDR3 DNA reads TGTGCCAGCAGTGAATTAGCGGGAGTAGTAAGTGAGCAGTTCTTC. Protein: CASSELAGVVSEQFF.